This TCR beta chain was identified in a study of CD8+ T cells in alopecia areata. About the study: The drug, oral tofacitinib, was given to treated patients at 5 to 10 mg twice daily.

Germline V lookup: CDR1 SQVTM, CDR2 ANQGSEA. CDR3 length equals 15 residues. V shed 1 base and J shed 0 bases, with 13 bases lying between them. In each case, RNA was isolated and then reverse transcribed into cDNA as the sequencing template. Sequenced by immunoSEQ multiplex PCR; TCRdb stores in-frame clones only, minus some. The data contain 69,000 or so clones, roughly three fifths of them singletons. The chain joins TRBV29-1 to TRBJ2-7, with D tentatively TRBD1 or TRBD2 (5 bases each). Sample: CD8+ T cells sorted from blood, taken at week 0. This TCR was sampled from a human donor with alopecia areata. CDR3 protein: CSVEGAGTASYEQYF. The CDR3 coding sequence is TGCAGCGTTGAAGGGGCCGGGACGGCCTCCTACGAGCAGTACTTC.